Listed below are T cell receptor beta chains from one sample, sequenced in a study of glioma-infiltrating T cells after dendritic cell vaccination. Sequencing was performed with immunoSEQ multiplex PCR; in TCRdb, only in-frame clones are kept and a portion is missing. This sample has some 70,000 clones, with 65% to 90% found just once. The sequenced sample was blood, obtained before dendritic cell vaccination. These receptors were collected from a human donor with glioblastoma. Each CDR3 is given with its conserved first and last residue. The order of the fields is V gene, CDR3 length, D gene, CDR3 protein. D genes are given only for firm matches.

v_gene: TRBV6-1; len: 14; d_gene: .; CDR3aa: CASSEETGNTEAFF
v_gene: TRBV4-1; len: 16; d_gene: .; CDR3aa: CASSQTGLTNTGELFF
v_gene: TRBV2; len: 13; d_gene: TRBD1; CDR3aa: CARGQTQNYGYTF
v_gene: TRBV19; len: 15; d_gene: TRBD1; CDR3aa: CASSSRTGGDYGYTF
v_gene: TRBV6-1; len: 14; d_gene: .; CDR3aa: CASRISGADYGYTF
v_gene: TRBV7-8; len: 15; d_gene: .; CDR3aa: CASSQYRDNLYEQYF
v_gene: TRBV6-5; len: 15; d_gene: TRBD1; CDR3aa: CASRVQGATGNTIYF
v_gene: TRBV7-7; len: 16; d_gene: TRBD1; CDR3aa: CASSPQTGMLNGELFF
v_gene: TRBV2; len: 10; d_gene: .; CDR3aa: CASSYSGAFF
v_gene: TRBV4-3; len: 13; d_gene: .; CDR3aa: CASSQDLNSPLHF
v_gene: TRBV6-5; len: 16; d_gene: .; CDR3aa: CASSSPSGSSYNEQFF
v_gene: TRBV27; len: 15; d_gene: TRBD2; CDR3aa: CASGSTSGGPYEQYF
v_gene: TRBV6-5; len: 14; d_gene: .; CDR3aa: CASRGLTGIPEAFF
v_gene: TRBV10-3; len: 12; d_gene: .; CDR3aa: CAISDFSEKLFF
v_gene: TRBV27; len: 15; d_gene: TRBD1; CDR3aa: CASSFGTVPSNEQFF
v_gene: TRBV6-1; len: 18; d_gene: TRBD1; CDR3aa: CASSATRGTLYSNQPQHF
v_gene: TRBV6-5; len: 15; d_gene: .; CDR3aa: CASSQFDRSTDTQYF
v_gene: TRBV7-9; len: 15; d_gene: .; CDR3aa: CASSLVALLNTEAFF
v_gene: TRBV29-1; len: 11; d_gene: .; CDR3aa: CSVVQDTEAFF